The 18 T cell receptor beta chains below come from one sample, sequenced in a study of blood T cell repertoires in COVID-19. The method was immunoSEQ multiplex PCR; TCRdb's version includes in-frame clones alone and lacks a portion of them. The sample consists of 450,000 to 500,000 clones, about nine tenths of them appearing once. Material: PBMCs or T cells enriched from blood (not recorded which). The receptors were sampled from a woman aged 55-69 years who had recovered from COVID-19.

Only one count was recorded for this clone. This chain connects TRBV5-1 to TRBJ1-6; 7 bases are a match to TRBD1. The length of the CDR3 is 15 residues. Germline values: CDR1 SGHRS, CDR2 YFSETQ. J lost 5 bases, V lost 4 bases, and 6 bases had no gene match. The CDR3 region has the DNA TGCGCCAGCAGCACGCAGACAGGGCATAATTCACCCCTCCACTTT. Its protein product is CASSTQTGHNSPLHF.

This clone was detected only once. The chain combines TRBV5-1 with TRBJ1-1; D remains ambiguous. The CDR3 contains 13 residues. Germline CDR1 and CDR2: SGHRS and YFSETQ. The ends were cut back, 7 bases at V and 2 bases at J, with 12 bases in the middle. In DNA form, the CDR3 reads TGCGCCAGCCGGCAGGAGGTCAACACTGAAGCTTTCTTT. Translation gives CASRQEVNTEAFF.

This clone was seen once. The chain links TRBV2 to TRBJ1-1, with TRBD1 matching over 10 bases. The CDR3 is 15 amino acids. CDR1 SNHLY and CDR2 FYNNEI come from the germline V gene. J was trimmed by 1 base and V by 6 bases; bases with no gene match: 5. This CDR3 is CASRHRTGGNTEAFF. CDR3 DNA sequence: TGTGCCAGCAGACACCGGACAGGGGGGAACACTGAAGCTTTCTTT.

The CDR3 reads CSVEPDDPGIVTEAFF. CDR3 DNA: TGCAGCGTTGAGCCCGACGACCCGGGGATAGTCACTGAAGCTTTCTTT. This sequence joins TRBV29-1 and TRBJ1-1; D remains unclear. The CDR3 spans 16 residues. The ends were cut back, 3 bases at V and 4 bases at J, with 21 bases in the middle. In germline, CDR1 is SQVTM, CDR2 ANQGSEA.

V and J are TRBV3-1 (or the pseudogene TRBV3-2) and TRBJ2-1, with 9 positions matching TRBD2. After removal of 1 base from V and 7 bases from J, the junction contained 8 bases not matched to a gene. The germline V gene has CDR1 LGHDT and CDR2 YNNKEL (reference sequence). This CDR3 is 16 amino acids long. The CDR3 DNA is TGTGCCAGCAGCCAAGTGGCGGGGGGGCGGACGAATGAGCAGTTCTTC. Translated, it gives CASSQVAGGRTNEQFF.

The CDR3 nucleotides read TGTGCCAGCTCATACGGACAGGGAAATCAGCCCCAGCATTTT. Its translation: CASSYGQGNQPQHF. The V gene is TRBV18, the J gene TRBJ1-5, with 8 nucleotides matching TRBD1. V shed 5 bases and J 4 bases; nucleotides not matched to a gene: 4. In germline, CDR1 is KGHSH, CDR2 LQKENI. The CDR3 spans 14 residues.

Regarding this clone: Other DNA sequences within the sample encode an identical CDR3. The chain has TRBV20-1 and TRBJ1-1; the D is unclear. The CDR3 contains 11 residues. In germline, CDR1 is DFQATT, CDR2 SNEGSKA (reference sequence). Trimming took 4 bases from V and 4 from J, leaving 7 bases between them. Here the CDR3 reads CSATGATEAFF. The CDR3 bases are TGCAGTGCTACAGGTGCCACTGAAGCTTTCTTT.

J is TRBJ2-7 and V is TRBV5-1; the D is unclear. CDR1 is SGHRS and CDR2 is YFSETQ in the germline V gene. V gave up 0 bases and J gave up 2 bases, with 12 bases separating them. The length of the CDR3 is 15 residues. In DNA form, the CDR3 reads TGCGCCAGCAGCTTGGTACAGCCAAACGCCTACGAGCAGTACTTC. Its protein is CASSLVQPNAYEQYF.

V usage is TRBV21-1 and J usage is TRBJ1-5. TRBV21-1 is assigned pseudogene status. The CDR3 is made up of 11 amino acids. The DNA for the CDR3 is TGTGCCAGCGGGGGGGCTCAGCCCCAGCATTTT. Protein: CASGGAQPQHF.

The rearrangement uses TRBV2 and TRBJ1-1, with TRBD1 identical over 10 bases. V shed 7 bases and J 5 bases; nucleotides not matched to a gene: 10. This CDR3 is 15 amino acids long. Germline CDR1 and CDR2: SNHLY and FYNNEI. CDR3 sequence: CASNLRGTGVTEAFF. DNA of the CDR3: TGTGCCAGCAATTTGCGTGGGACAGGGGTGACTGAAGCTTTCTTT.

V and J are TRBV7-2 and TRBJ2-5; TRBD1 agrees at 7 bases. CDR3 length: 16 residues. Germline CDR1 is SGHTA and CDR2 is FQGNSA. V gave up 4 bases and J gave up 7 bases; unmatched junction bases: 15. CDR3 protein: CASSSRTGLLRATQYF. In nucleotides, the CDR3 is TGTGCCAGCAGCTCCCGGACAGGTCTTCTACGAGCGACCCAGTACTTC.

The chain combines TRBV19 with TRBJ1-3; a possible D gene is TRBD1 (5 bases). V shed 2 bases and J shed 0 bases, with 20 bases lying between them. The CDR3 covers 19 residues. Germline values: CDR1 LNHDA, CDR2 SQIVND (reference sequence). The CDR3 spells CASSIFDSGAAVSGNTIYF. CDR3 bases: TGTGCCAGTAGTATATTTGACAGTGGAGCCGCCGTCTCTGGAAACACCATATATTTT.

This clone was seen only a few times. The V gene is TRBV7-2, the J gene TRBJ2-7; D may be TRBD2 (5 bases). CDR3 length: 14 amino acids. Deletions cut 5 bases from V and 3 bases from J, with 14 bases between. CDR1 and CDR2 (germline): SGHTA, FQGNSA. CDR3 DNA sequence: TGTGCCAGCAGCCCCTCTTGGGAGCTCTACGAGCAGTACTTC. Protein: CASSPSWELYEQYF.

This sequence joins TRBV2 and TRBJ2-3; D may be TRBD2 (5 bases). With 7 bases removed from V and 2 bases from J, the gap between germline ends came to 10 bases. Looked up from germline, CDR1 is SNHLY and CDR2 is FYNNEI. The CDR3 has 13 residues. The CDR3 DNA sequence: TGTGCCAGCACCAGGACTGTCACAGATACGCAGTATTTT. Translating gives CASTRTVTDTQYF.

The chain carries TRBV27 and TRBJ1-4; TRBD1 aligns across 7 bases. CDR3 length equals 15 residues. From germline, CDR1 is MNHEY and CDR2 SMNVEV (reference sequence). Trimming cost V 2 bases and J 9 bases; bases outside gene matches: 9. CDR3 DNA sequence: TGTGCCAGCAGTTTAACGGAAGGGGGCGGGAAAAAACTGTTTTTT. Encoded protein: CASSLTEGGGKKLFF.

The chain joins TRBV11-2 to TRBJ1-5, with D unclear. The CDR3 totals 14 residues. Germline CDR1 SGHAT, CDR2 FQNNGV. The V and J ends lost 1 base and 3 bases respectively, with 7 bases between them. CDR3 residues: CASSLGRDNQPQHF. For the CDR3, the DNA is TGTGCCAGCAGCTTAGGACGGGACAATCAGCCCCAGCATTTT.

The rearrangement joins TRBV5-1 to TRBJ1-2; 8 positions match TRBD1. The V gene end was trimmed by 3 bases and the J gene end by 8 bases; junction bases not matched to a gene: 6. Germline V gene lookup returns CDR1 SGHRS and CDR2 YFSETQ. The CDR3 totals 13 residues. CDR3 nucleotide sequence: TGCGCCAGCAGCTACGGACAGGGAGTAGGCTACACCTTC. It translates to CASSYGQGVGYTF.

This chain connects TRBV18 to TRBJ2-3; 7 bases align to TRBD2. CDR3 length equals 16 residues. V lost 3 bases to trimming and J lost 2 bases; unmatched junction nucleotides: 8. The V gene's germline CDR1 is KGHSH and CDR2 LQKENI. In DNA, the CDR3 is TGTGCCAGCTCACCCTCGCGGCTAGCGGCCACAGATACGCAGTATTTT. Its translation is CASSPSRLAATDTQYF. The full variable domain, in which reference TRBV18 and TRBJ2-3 provide the parts outside the CDR3, is NAGVMQNPRHLVRRRGQEARLRCSPMKGHSHVYWYRQLPEEGLKFMVYLQKENIIDESGMPKERFSAEFPKEGPSILRIQQVVRGDSAAYFCASSPSRLAATDTQYFGPGTRLTVL.